Below, 30 T cell receptor beta chains from the same sample are listed, as sequenced in a study of blood T cell repertoires in COVID-19. Measured with immunoSEQ multiplex PCR; TCRdb has only the in-frame clones, and not every one. The table records a few hundred thousand clones, 80% to 90% of them present only once. Sequenced material: PBMCs or T cells enriched from blood (not recorded which). The receptors shown here come from a woman aged 30 to 39 who had recovered from COVID-19.

The chain employs TRBV5-1 and TRBJ1-4, with D perhaps matching TRBD1 (5 bases). CDR1 and CDR2 from the germline V gene are SGHRS and YFSETQ. V was pared by 0 bases and J by 4 bases, with 13 bases between. The CDR3 extends over 16 amino acids. Here the CDR3 reads CASSLGPQGINEKLFF. The CDR3 DNA follows: TGCGCCAGCAGCTTGGGCCCCCAGGGCATTAATGAAAAACTGTTTTTT.

The rearrangement uses TRBV28 and TRBJ2-1; unclear D gene. With 8 bases removed from V and 5 bases from J, the gap between germline ends came to 10 bases. This CDR3 is 12 amino acids long. Germline V gives CDR1 MDHEN, CDR2 SYDVKM. Here the CDR3 reads CASALENNEQFF. CDR3 sequence (DNA): TGTGCCAGCGCCCTAGAGAACAATGAGCAGTTCTTC.

J is TRBJ1-1 and V is TRBV4-1; TRBD1 might be the D (5 bases). CDR1 is MGHRA and CDR2 is YSYEKL in the germline V gene. The length of the CDR3 is 16 residues. The germline V and J ends were trimmed by 1 base and 0 bases, with 12 bases remaining between them. The DNA for the CDR3 is TGCGCCAGCAGCCAAGGGCAGGGTGGGATGAACACTGAAGCTTTCTTT. Amino acid sequence: CASSQGQGGMNTEAFF.

The chain couples TRBV28 to TRBJ1-2, with TRBD1 as a possible D gene (6 bases). Germline CDR1 is MDHEN and CDR2 is SYDVKM. This CDR3 has 12 amino acids. With 5 bases removed from V and 6 bases from J, the gap between germline ends came to 10 bases. The CDR3 nucleotides read TGTGCCAGCAGTCTGGGACACCATGGCTACACCTTC. Translating gives CASSLGHHGYTF.

The genes are TRBV18 and TRBJ2-3, with D tentatively TRBD1 (6 bases). Germline lookup yields CDR1 KGHSH and CDR2 LQKENI. The CDR3 sequence is 15 residues long. Trimming stripped 2 bases from V and 0 bases from J, with 9 bases between. CDR3 protein: CASSPTTGSTDTQYF. The CDR3 DNA follows: TGTGCCAGCTCACCAACAACAGGGAGCACAGATACGCAGTATTTT.

The CDR3 region is CASSLNTGTANSPLHF. The CDR3 DNA is TGCGCCAGCAGCTTGAATACCGGGACAGCCAATTCACCCCTCCACTTT. The chain carries TRBV5-1 and TRBJ1-6; the match to TRBD1 covers 7 bases. There are 16 residues in the CDR3. With 1 base clipped from V and 7 bases from J, the junction kept 8 bases outside the gene matches. From germline, CDR1 is SGHRS and CDR2 YFSETQ.

The chain uses TRBV18 and TRBJ1-4; 11 bases map to TRBD1. V gave up 4 bases and J gave up 6 bases; unmatched junction bases: 1. CDR1 is KGHSH, CDR2 LQKENI, per germline. The CDR3 extends over 14 amino acids. CDR3 in DNA: TGTGCCAGCTCACGGGGACAGGGGGATGAAAAACTGTTTTTT. Amino acid sequence: CASSRGQGDEKLFF. Based on the CDR3 plus reference TRBV18 and TRBJ1-4, the full variable domain is NAGVMQNPRHLVRRRGQEARLRCSPMKGHSHVYWYRQLPEEGLKFMVYLQKENIIDESGMPKERFSAEFPKEGPSILRIQQVVRGDSAAYFCASSRGQGDEKLFFGSGTQLSVL.

The gene calls are TRBV10-3 and TRBJ1-5, with D maybe TRBD1 (5 bases). The CDR3 is 14 amino acids. Germline V gives CDR1 ENHRY, CDR2 SYGVKD. The germline V and J ends were trimmed by 10 bases and 0 bases, with 13 bases remaining between them. Written as DNA, the CDR3 is TGTGCCACCGGGGGGTCCAATAGCAATCAGCCCCAGCATTTT. It translates to CATGGSNSNQPQHF.

The V gene is TRBV12-5, the J gene TRBJ1-1, with 8 positions matching TRBD1. CDR1 LGHNT and CDR2 FRNRAP come from the germline V gene. The CDR3 spans 14 residues. V was pared by 5 bases and J by 7 bases, with 9 bases of the junction left unmatched. CDR3 in DNA: TGTGCTAGTGGTACCTCGGGACAGGCCAATGAAGCTTTCTTT. It translates to CASGTSGQANEAFF.

The rearrangement uses TRBV11-2 and TRBJ1-2; TRBD1 matches at 7 bases. V gave up 5 bases and J gave up 3 bases; unmatched junction bases: 9. The CDR3 contains 15 residues. Germline V gene data show CDR1 as SGHAT and CDR2 as FQNNGV. The CDR3 region has the DNA TGTGCCAGCAGCCCAGCAGGGGGTGGAGACTATGGCTACACCTTC. This encodes CASSPAGGGDYGYTF.

CDR3 amino acids: CASSTRDRSNTEAFF. CDR3 DNA: TGTGCCAGCAGCACGCGGGACAGATCGAACACTGAAGCTTTCTTT. This chain connects TRBV7-9 to TRBJ1-1; 7 bases map to TRBD1. CDR3 size: 15 residues. The junction had 7 bases not matched to a gene; V was cut back by 5 bases and J by 1 base. Per germline, CDR1 SEHNR and CDR2 FQNEAQ (reference sequence).

The genes are TRBV28 and TRBJ1-2, with a tentative D call TRBD1 (6 bases). Germline loops: CDR1 MDHEN, CDR2 SYDVKM. Trimming took 6 bases from V and 4 from J, leaving 18 bases between them. The CDR3 is 15 residues long. Written as DNA, the CDR3 is TGTGCCAGCAGCCCCCACACAGGGTCTAGCTATGGCTACACCTTC. Translation: CASSPHTGSSYGYTF.

This clone occurred once. This rearrangement joins TRBV4-3 to TRBJ1-2, with 10 bases that match TRBD1. This CDR3 has 19 residues. CDR1 and CDR2 from the germline V gene are LGHNA and YSLEER. V gave up 0 bases and J gave up 4 bases; unmatched junction bases: 14. The CDR3 DNA reads TGCGCCAGCAGCCAAGATACGGGACAGGGGACGCTTCTGGGCTATGGCTACACCTTC. It specifies CASSQDTGQGTLLGYGYTF.

The chain is built from TRBV7-9 and TRBJ2-1, with 7 bases identical to TRBD1. The CDR3 runs to 17 residues. V shed 2 bases, J shed 2 bases, and the junction held 9 bases outside the gene matches. Germline V gene data show CDR1 as SEHNR and CDR2 as FQNEAQ (reference sequence). CDR3 loop: CASSLHRGGQAYNEQFF. The CDR3 region has the DNA TGTGCCAGCAGCTTACACAGGGGTGGTCAAGCCTACAATGAGCAGTTCTTC.

This clone is a singleton in its sample. The CDR3 protein is CASSQSDRALIYGYTF. The CDR3 DNA follows: TGTGCCAGCAGCCAATCAGACAGGGCCCTAATCTATGGCTACACCTTC. The rearrangement uses TRBV3-1 (or the pseudogene TRBV3-2) and TRBJ1-2; 7 bases fit TRBD1. The CDR3 runs to 16 residues. Germline values: CDR1 LGHDT, CDR2 YNNKEL (reference sequence). The ends lost 2 bases at V and 4 bases at J; junction bases unmatched: 10.

V usage is TRBV10-3 and J usage is TRBJ2-7; D not resolved. Germline V gene data show CDR1 as ENHRY and CDR2 as SYGVKD. The CDR3 sequence is 16 residues long. The V end was cut by 0 bases, the J end by 0 bases, with 12 bases between. CDR3 bases: TGTGCCATCAGTGAGTCCGTCCCAACACCCTCCTACGAGCAGTACTTC. Encoded protein: CAISESVPTPSYEQYF.

V is TRBV4-3 and J is TRBJ1-4; a possible D gene is TRBD1 (5 bases). Germline V CDR1 and CDR2: LGHNA, YSLEER. The V and J ends lost 0 bases and 3 bases respectively, with 17 bases between them. This CDR3 is 18 amino acids long. CDR3 region: CASSQEQSGHRSNEKLFF. The DNA for the CDR3 is TGCGCCAGCAGCCAAGAGCAGTCAGGGCATAGGTCTAATGAAAAACTGTTTTTT.

The chain has TRBV6-2 or TRBV6-3 and TRBJ1-1, with D perhaps matching TRBD1 (6 bases). Trimming shortened V by 0 bases and J by 2 bases, and 10 bases separated the two germline ends. This CDR3 contains 15 residues. Per germline, CDR1 MNHEY and CDR2 SVGEGT. CDR3 in amino acids: CASSYSRGTNTEAFF. The CDR3, as DNA: TGTGCCAGCAGTTACTCGAGGGGGACCAACACTGAAGCTTTCTTT.

This chain uses TRBV28 with TRBJ1-3; TRBD1 might be the D (5 bases). CDR3 length: 16 residues. V was shortened by 8 bases and J by 8 bases, with 25 bases between the two germline ends. Germline-derived CDR1 and CDR2 are MDHEN and SYDVKM. Written as DNA, the CDR3 is TGTGCCAGCGGGCTCGCCGGCAGGGCCCTAATTGACACCATATATTTT. It specifies CASGLAGRALIDTIYF.

The genes are TRBV5-6 and TRBJ2-5; D gene uncertain. CDR3 length equals 15 residues. CDR1 and CDR2 from the germline V gene are SGHDT and YYEEEE. Trimming left V 0 bases short and J 2 bases short, with 11 bases between. CDR3 in DNA: TGTGCCAGCAGCTTGGGGTTGGCCCTGCAAGAGACCCAGTACTTC. It encodes CASSLGLALQETQYF. The full variable domain, with the rest looked up from reference TRBV5-6 and TRBJ2-5, is DAGVTQSPTHLIKTRGQQVTLRCSPKSGHDTVSWYQQALGQGPQFIFQYYEEEERQRGNFPDRFSGHQFPNYSSELNVNALLLGDSALYLCASSLGLALQETQYFGPGTRLLVL.

The CDR3 nucleotides are TGTGCCAGCAGTGACCCCGGGGGACAGGAATTCTACGAGCAGTACTTC. Residues: CASSDPGGQEFYEQYF. V and J are TRBV2 and TRBJ2-7, with TRBD1 matching over 8 bases. The CDR3 is made up of 16 amino acids. V gave up 3 bases and J gave up 3 bases; unmatched junction bases: 10. CDR1 SNHLY and CDR2 FYNNEI come from the germline V gene.

The chain recombines TRBV5-4 with TRBJ2-7; 9 bases are a match to TRBD2. CDR3 size: 15 residues. Germline V gives CDR1 SGHNT, CDR2 YYREEE (reference sequence). The V segment lost 4 bases and the J segment 5 bases; nucleotides outside the gene matches: 10. CDR3 sequence reads: CASSGQAGGIHEQYF. The CDR3 DNA sequence: TGTGCCAGCAGCGGGCAGGCGGGAGGGATCCACGAGCAGTACTTC.

V and J are TRBV19 and TRBJ2-2; D gene uncertain. Germline V gives CDR1 LNHDA, CDR2 SQIVND (reference sequence). Trimming removed 2 bases from V and 1 base from J, with 2 bases in between. This CDR3 has 13 residues. This chain's CDR3 is CASSILNTGELFF. The CDR3, as DNA: TGTGCCAGTAGTATACTGAACACCGGGGAGCTGTTTTTT. Looking up the rest from reference TRBV19 and TRBJ2-2 gives the full variable domain: DGGITQSPKYLFRKEGQNVTLSCEQNLNHDAMYWYRQDPGQGLRLIYYSQIVNDFQKGDIAEGYSVSREKKESFPLTVTSAQKNPTAFYLCASSILNTGELFFGEGSRLTVL.

The genes are TRBV2 and TRBJ1-1; D ambiguous. This CDR3 is built from 15 residues. Germline values: CDR1 SNHLY, CDR2 FYNNEI. Trimming stripped 4 bases from V and 2 bases from J, with 14 bases between. DNA of the CDR3: TGTGCCAGCAGTGCTCTTAGGCAGGTAAACACTGAAGCTTTCTTT. It yields the protein CASSALRQVNTEAFF.

The genes are TRBV5-1 and TRBJ1-1; tentatively, D is TRBD1 (5 bases). The CDR3 sequence is 12 residues long. Germline V gene lookup returns CDR1 SGHRS and CDR2 YFSETQ. Trimming stripped 5 bases from V and 6 bases from J, with 11 bases between. In DNA form, the CDR3 reads TGCGCCAGCAGTCCCGCGGGGGCTGAAGCTTTCTTT. The encoded protein is CASSPAGAEAFF.

The chain recombines TRBV19 with TRBJ1-2, with 8 positions matching TRBD1. After removal of 5 bases from V and 3 bases from J, the junction contained 2 bases not matched to a gene. Germline-derived CDR1 and CDR2 are LNHDA and SQIVND (reference sequence). CDR3 size: 13 residues. The CDR3 region is CASSPDRDYGYTF. CDR3 DNA sequence: TGTGCCAGTAGTCCGGACAGGGACTATGGCTACACCTTC. The whole variable domain, filled in from reference TRBV19 and TRBJ1-2, reads DGGITQSPKYLFRKEGQNVTLSCEQNLNHDAMYWYRQDPGQGLRLIYYSQIVNDFQKGDIAEGYSVSREKKESFPLTVTSAQKNPTAFYLCASSPDRDYGYTFGSGTRLTVV.

The rearrangement joins TRBV10-3 to TRBJ1-1; D perhaps matches TRBD1 (6 bases). The ends were cut back, 6 bases at V and 1 base at J, with 21 bases in the middle. CDR1 is ENHRY and CDR2 is SYGVKD in the germline V gene. This CDR3 comprises 17 residues. The DNA for the CDR3 is TGTGCCATCAGGCCCGCACCCTCGACAGGACGGAACACTGAAGCTTTCTTT. It specifies CAIRPAPSTGRNTEAFF.

The V and J genes are TRBV28 and TRBJ1-2; D possibly corresponds to TRBD1 (6 bases). Trimming removed 5 bases at V and 4 bases at J, with 14 bases between. The V gene's germline CDR1 is MDHEN and CDR2 SYDVKM. The CDR3 length is 14 residues. The DNA of the CDR3 is TGTGCCAGCAGTATCACGACAGGACTCTATGGCTACACCTTC. This sequence encodes CASSITTGLYGYTF.

The chain uses TRBV28 and TRBJ1-1, with D perhaps TRBD1 (6 bases). CDR1 and CDR2 from the germline V gene are MDHEN and SYDVKM. The CDR3 has 16 residues. V shed 2 bases and J shed 8 bases, with 21 bases lying between them. CDR3 coding DNA: TGTGCCAGCAGTTTACCCTACAGGGTTGTCCCCCTAGAAGCTTTCTTT. Translation gives CASSLPYRVVPLEAFF.

The chain carries TRBV9 and TRBJ1-4; 11 nucleotides match TRBD1. V shed 4 bases, J shed 10 bases, and the junction held 9 bases outside the gene matches. Looked up from germline, CDR1 is SGDLS and CDR2 is YYNGEE. The length of the CDR3 is 15 residues. The CDR3 here is CASSPEGQGGGKLFF. CDR3 nucleotide sequence: TGTGCCAGCAGCCCCGAGGGACAGGGGGGCGGAAAACTGTTTTTT.